The clone carrying this T cell receptor (beta chain) was counted a few times. This sample's time point: before trial treatment. Every donor was treated with nivolumab, ipilimumab, aspirin, low-dose cyclophosphamide and also low-dose radiotherapy. The data were obtained in a study of low-dose radiotherapy and immunotherapy resistance in tumors. Priming of first-strand cDNA relied on TRAV- and TRBV-specific primers (covering alpha and beta chains). The authors ran about 18 PCR cycles to amplify TCRs with a constant-region primer and V-primer adapter. MiXCR, run by TCRdb on the reads, gives a single entry per CDR3 protein. Of 60,000 or so distinct CDR3 sequences listed, around 27% were seen once; the top ten hold 6.6%. Specimen: PBMCs, collected before treatment. The origin of this receptor is a male donor with rectosigmoid adenocarcinoma.

The CDR3 region has the DNA TGCGCCAGCAGCCCACTGGGGCCGTACCAAGAGACCCAGTACTTC. It specifies CASSPLGPYQETQYF. The genes are TRBV5-1 and TRBJ2-5; D is perhaps TRBD1 (5 bases). The CDR3 covers 15 residues. V was trimmed by 4 bases and J by 0 bases, leaving 13 bases between them. Germline CDR1 is SGHRS and CDR2 is YFSETQ.